These T cell receptor beta chains were read from a single sample in a study of T cell repertoires in cytomegalovirus infection. TCRdb reprocessed the reads via MiXCR and lists one record per CDR3 protein. The sample contains 150,000 to 200,000 distinct CDR3 sequences, around 15% of which appear only once. Material: PBMCs. These receptors came from a human donor in good health (CMV status not recorded). Some clones in this sample may be carry-over from other donors' samples. CDR3s include the opening cysteine and the closing phenylalanine or tryptophan. D genes are given only for firm matches. Size values are once, few and many counts, or a class for expanded clones, and some rows have none.

TRBV7-3	14	TRBJ1-1	many	-	CASSSGATNTEAFF	TGTGCCAGCAGCTCAGGGGCCACGAACACTGAAGCTTTCTTT
TRBV7-2	15	TRBJ1-1	many	-	CASSLHGGMNTEAFF	TGTGCCAGCAGCCTTCACGGGGGTATGAACACTGAAGCTTTCTTT
TRBV28	14	TRBJ1-2	-	TRBD1	CASRGQGSLYGYTF	TGTGCCAGCAGGGGACAGGGGTCTTTATATGGCTACACCTTC
TRBV11-2	17	TRBJ1-2	many	-	CASSSITRRDRRVGYTF	TGTGCCAGCAGCTCCATTACAAGGCGAGACAGGAGGGTTGGCTACACCTTC
TRBV6-5	17	TRBJ2-2	many	-	CASSYWAGGGDTGELFF	TGTGCCAGCAGTTACTGGGCCGGGGGAGGTGACACCGGGGAGCTGTTTTTT
TRBV6-2/TRBV6-3	14	TRBJ2-2	many	-	CASSYRSNTGELFF	TGTGCCAGCAGCTACAGATCGAACACCGGGGAGCTGTTTTTT
TRBV28	13	TRBJ2-1	few	TRBD2	CASSRTSGSWQFF	TGTGCCAGCAGCCGGACTAGCGGGAGTTGGCAGTTCTTC
TRBV4-1	14	TRBJ1-2	few	-	CASSQDGTDYGYTF	TGCGCCAGCAGCCAAGATGGCACCGACTATGGCTACACCTTC
TRBV24-1	14	TRBJ2-1	-	-	CATSDAGAVNEQFF	TGTGCCACCAGTGACGCAGGGGCAGTGAATGAGCAGTTCTTC
TRBV4-1	13	TRBJ2-5	-	TRBD2	CASSHSGGKTQYF	TGCGCCAGCAGCCATTCCGGGGGGAAGACCCAGTACTTC
TRBV29-1	13	TRBJ1-1	few	TRBD1	CSQRTGPNTEAFF	TGCAGCCAGAGGACAGGGCCGAACACTGAAGCTTTCTTT
TRBV28	16	TRBJ2-6	many	-	CASSWTVRNGANVLTF	TGTGCCAGCAGTTGGACGGTTCGTAACGGGGCCAACGTCCTGACTTTC
TRBV14	16	TRBJ2-3	many	-	CASSQDASVSTDTQYF	TGTGCCAGCAGCCAAGATGCGAGCGTTAGCACAGATACGCAGTATTTT
TRBV25-1	14	TRBJ1-1	few	-	CASGEFSWTVPAFF	TGTGCCAGCGGCGAATTCTCTTGGACCGTCCCCGCTTTCTTT
TRBV2	12	TRBJ1-1	-	-	CASSEGFPEAFF	TGTGCCAGCAGTGAAGGGTTTCCGGAAGCTTTCTTT
TRBV3-1	13	TRBJ1-1	many	-	CASTLFPDTEAFF	TGTGCCAGCACCCTCTTCCCCGACACTGAAGCTTTCTTT
TRBV7-2	13	TRBJ1-1	-	-	CASSLREGGSAFF	TGTGCCAGCAGCTTAAGAGAAGGAGGGTCAGCTTTCTTT
TRBV4-1	15	TRBJ1-1	many	TRBD1	CASSHPDRGPTEAFF	TGCGCCAGCAGCCACCCAGACAGGGGGCCTACTGAAGCTTTCTTT
TRBV6-6	18	TRBJ2-5	-	TRBD2	CASSPAPGTSGSGETQYF	TGTGCCAGCAGTCCCGCACCCGGGACTAGCGGGAGCGGGGAGACCCAGTACTTC
TRBV28	15	TRBJ2-5	many	-	CASRVGLTPSETQYF	TGTGCCAGCAGGGTCGGACTAACACCCTCCGAGACCCAGTACTTC
TRBV28	14	TRBJ2-7	many	TRBD2	CASSLSGEGYEQYF	TGTGCCAGCAGTTTATCGGGGGAGGGCTACGAGCAGTACTTC
TRBV12-3/TRBV12-4	15	TRBJ2-1	many	-	CASSLDSYSYNEQFF	TGTGCCAGCAGTTTAGACAGTTATTCCTACAATGAGCAGTTCTTC
TRBV20-1	14	TRBJ2-7	-	-	CSARSVAADYEQYF	TGCAGTGCTAGATCGGTAGCCGCGGACTACGAGCAGTACTTC
TRBV6-6	18	TRBJ2-7	few	TRBD1	CASSYSSWGRGLLYEQYF	TGTGCCAGCAGTTACTCGAGTTGGGGCAGGGGGCTGCTGTACGAGCAGTACTTC
TRBV29-1	13	TRBJ1-1	-	-	CSATGLMNTEAFF	TGCAGCGCTACAGGGCTCATGAACACTGAAGCTTTCTTT
TRBV7-2	13	TRBJ1-4	many	-	CASSSAGYEKLFF	TGTGCCAGCAGCTCGGCCGGTTATGAAAAACTGTTTTTT
TRBV20-1	12	TRBJ1-2	-	-	CSVDRGNYGYTF	TGCAGTGTTGATCGGGGGAACTATGGCTACACCTTC
TRBV29-1	14	TRBJ1-2	few	-	CSVQKGITPPGYTF	TGCAGCGTTCAAAAGGGGATAACCCCCCCTGGCTACACCTTC
TRBV14	13	TRBJ1-1	-	-	CASSQYMNTEAFF	TGTGCCAGCAGCCAGTACATGAACACTGAAGCTTTCTTT
TRBV29-1	13	TRBJ1-1	few	-	CSAQEAGGTEAFF	TGCAGCGCCCAAGAGGCCGGGGGAACTGAAGCTTTCTTT
TRBV29-1	14	TRBJ2-5	many	-	CSVYGRKAGETQYF	TGCAGCGTTTACGGACGGAAGGCGGGGGAGACCCAGTACTTC
TRBV5-1	15	TRBJ1-1	-	-	CASSLEGLSYTEAFF	TGCGCCAGCAGCTTGGAAGGACTGTCGTACACTGAAGCTTTCTTT
TRBV29-1	11	TRBJ2-3	few	-	CSTHVGDTQYF	TGCAGCACTCATGTCGGGGATACGCAGTATTTT
TRBV7-2	15	TRBJ1-2	few	-	CASSLVSSRDDGYTF	TGTGCCAGCAGCTTAGTCTCGAGCAGGGACGATGGCTACACCTTC
TRBV7-9	14	TRBJ2-3	many	-	CASRRRMSTDTQYF	TGTGCCAGCAGACGGAGAATGAGCACAGATACGCAGTATTTT
TRBV4-2	16	TRBJ1-1	-	TRBD1	CASSRRPGQSFPEAFF	TGTGCCAGCAGCCGACGTCCGGGACAGAGTTTTCCTGAAGCTTTCTTT
TRBV6-5	18	TRBJ1-1	-	-	CASSYLFLGRPPGTEAFF	TGTGCCAGCAGTTACCTCTTCCTTGGACGGCCTCCCGGCACTGAAGCTTTCTTT
TRBV19	15	TRBJ2-3	few	TRBD2	CASSLRGVGTDTQYF	TGTGCCAGTAGTCTACGGGGGGTCGGAACAGATACGCAGTATTTT
TRBV4-1	15	TRBJ1-2	-	TRBD1	CASSLDRASGYGYTF	TGCGCCAGCAGCCTAGACAGGGCGTCTGGCTATGGCTACACCTTC
TRBV25-1	14	TRBJ1-2	-	-	CASSGGHLNYGYTF	TGTGCCAGCAGTGGGGGACACCTGAACTATGGCTACACCTTC
TRBV7-2	14	TRBJ2-7	many	-	CASSLGLGNYEQYF	TGTGCCAGCAGCTTGGGGCTAGGGAACTACGAGCAGTACTTC
TRBV9	14	TRBJ2-1	-	-	CASSVKGGVTEQFF	TGTGCCAGCAGCGTAAAGGGAGGAGTGACTGAGCAGTTCTTC
TRBV7-2	15	TRBJ2-5	few	-	CASSLVWFKGETQYF	TGTGCCAGCAGCTTAGTTTGGTTTAAGGGAGAGACCCAGTACTTC